This T cell receptor beta chain is from a study of PD-L1 blockade in urothelial cancer. Looking at the study overall: Starting at some point between 2013 and 2014, patients were given atezolizumab (1,200 mg intravenously every 3 weeks). Investigators checked blood 3 weeks (second dose) and 6 weeks after treatment start.

The templates were synthetic TCR analogs, and they were spiked into each PCR. This table comes from immunoSEQ multiplex PCR, and its TCRdb copy is limited to in-frame clones, with some not included. Here the sample spans about 80,000 clones, about 82% being singletons. The CDR3 is made up of 13 amino acids. Trimming pared 3 bases from V and 4 bases from J, leaving 9 bases between. Germline V CDR1 and CDR2: SEHNR, FQNEAQ (reference sequence). Time point in this sample: pretreatment peripheral blood. Source: PBMCs, taken around atezolizumab (anti-PD-L1) treatment. The TCR was taken from a man aged 35 to 55 with urothelial cancer. The rearrangement links TRBV7-9 to TRBJ1-2; tentatively, D is TRBD1 (6 bases). The CDR3 coding sequence is TGTGCCAGCAGCTTTAAGGACAGCTATGGCTACACCTTC. Amino acids: CASSFKDSYGYTF. Full variable domain (outside the CDR3, taken from reference TRBV7-9 and TRBJ1-2): DTGVSQNPRHKITKRGQNVTFRCDPISEHNRLYWYRQTLGQGPEFLTYFQNEAQLEKSRLLSDRFSAERPKGSFSTLEIQRTEQGDSAMYLCASSFKDSYGYTFGSGTRLTVV.